The 16 T cell receptor beta chains presented below share a single source sample, sequenced in a study of cytomegalovirus exposure and HLA in healthy donors. The PCR employed 60 Vbeta primers together with 13 Jbeta primers. The assay was immunoSEQ multiplex PCR, and TCRdb's table has in-frame clones only and misses some. Of about 150,000 clones in the sample, 70% to 85% are singletons; the top ten hold about 1.5%. The material sequenced was PBMCs. The receptors shown here come from a woman aged 25 to 39 in good health and CMV-seropositive.

The V gene is TRBV6-4, the J gene TRBJ1-1; a weak D match, TRBD1 (6 bases). CDR1 is MRHNA and CDR2 is SNTAGT in the germline V gene. Trimming pared 5 bases from V and 2 bases from J, leaving 12 bases between. CDR3 size: 14 residues. CDR3 protein: CASSQQQGNTEAFF. CDR3 nucleotides: TGTGCCAGCAGTCAACAACAGGGTAACACTGAAGCTTTCTTT.

V and J are TRBV10-3 and TRBJ2-2, with D possibly matching TRBD1 (5 bases). The CDR3 is made up of 15 amino acids. Per the germline V gene, CDR1 is ENHRY and CDR2 is SYGVKD. V shed 4 bases and J shed 6 bases, with 15 bases lying between them. The CDR3 here is CAISAGALEAGELFF. The CDR3 DNA is TGTGCCATCAGTGCTGGGGCCCTAGAAGCCGGGGAGCTGTTTTTT.

The chain uses TRBV6-5 and TRBJ2-1; 14 bases fit TRBD2. Germline lookup yields CDR1 MNHEY and CDR2 SVGAGI. The ends lost 6 bases at V and 7 bases at J; junction bases unmatched: 5. CDR3 length equals 15 residues. The CDR3 region has the DNA TGTGCCAGCAGAGGGACTAGCGGGAGTGATAATGAGCAGTTCTTC. This encodes CASRGTSGSDNEQFF.

The chain is built from TRBV27 and TRBJ1-1; 7 bases are a match to TRBD1. Germline trimming cut 3 bases from V and 7 bases from J; bases unmatched to any gene: 8. The CDR3 extends over 14 amino acids. CDR1 is MNHEY, CDR2 SMNVEV, per germline (reference sequence). CDR3 amino acids: CASSFRDSTLEAFF. CDR3 in DNA: TGTGCCAGCAGTTTCAGGGACAGCACTCTTGAAGCTTTCTTT.

The genes are TRBV2 and TRBJ2-2; 8 nucleotides align to TRBD1. The CDR3 runs to 15 residues. With V trimmed by 7 bases and J by 0 bases, 4 bases remained unmatched. Germline CDR1 and CDR2: SNHLY and FYNNEI. CDR3 residues: CASTEDRANTGELFF. Written as DNA, the CDR3 is TGTGCCAGCACCGAGGACAGGGCGAACACCGGGGAGCTGTTTTTT.

The V and J genes are TRBV6-5 and TRBJ1-4; possible D gene TRBD1, 5 bases. V was shortened by 6 bases and J by 10 bases, with 15 bases between the two germline ends. The CDR3 totals 13 residues. Per the germline V gene, CDR1 is MNHEY and CDR2 is SVGAGI. In DNA form, the CDR3 reads TGTGCCAGCAGCCCCGGACAAAATAGAAAACTGTTTTTT. Translating gives CASSPGQNRKLFF.

The gene calls are TRBV27 and TRBJ2-1; 9 positions match TRBD1. CDR1 and CDR2 from the germline V gene are MNHEY and SMNVEV (reference sequence). V shed 6 bases, J shed 7 bases, and the junction held 7 bases outside the gene matches. The CDR3 totals 14 residues. The CDR3 DNA reads TGTGCCAGCAGGTACGGGACAGGGTGGAATGAGCAGTTCTTC. Translated: CASRYGTGWNEQFF.

The chain uses TRBV4-1 and TRBJ1-2; D gene uncertain. Germline lookup yields CDR1 MGHRA and CDR2 YSYEKL. The CDR3 runs to 15 residues. The V end lost 1 base, the J end lost 0 bases, and 9 bases lay between the germline ends. The CDR3 spells CASSQVVSTNYGYTF. For the CDR3, the DNA is TGCGCCAGCAGCCAAGTGGTCAGTACTAACTATGGCTACACCTTC.

The V and J genes are TRBV20-1 and TRBJ2-7, with D possibly being TRBD1 (6 bases). V was shortened by 7 bases and J by 1 base, with 8 bases between the two germline ends. Germline lookup yields CDR1 DFQATT and CDR2 SNEGSKA (reference sequence). The CDR3 runs 11 residues. The CDR3 loop is CSGQDSYEQYF. As DNA, the CDR3 is TGCAGTGGACAGGATTCCTACGAGCAGTACTTC.

The chain recombines TRBV11-2 with TRBJ1-6; a weak D match, TRBD1 (5 bases). CDR3 size: 15 residues. Germline values: CDR1 SGHAT, CDR2 FQNNGV. Trimming took off 1 base at V and 7 bases at J, with 11 bases between the two ends. This CDR3 reads CASSLGAGKNSPLHF. The CDR3 DNA sequence: TGTGCCAGCAGCTTAGGCGCAGGGAAGAATTCACCCCTCCACTTT.

This chain connects TRBV6-1 to TRBJ2-7; D is perhaps TRBD1 (6 bases). The germline CDR1 and CDR2 sequences are MNHNS and SASEGT. Trimming shortened V by 6 bases and J by 6 bases, and 12 bases separated the two germline ends. The CDR3 is 12 residues long. As DNA, the CDR3 is TGTGCCAGCAGGGCACAGGGCGTCGAGCAGTACTTC. Its translation is CASRAQGVEQYF.

The sample holds a few counts of this clone. This sequence joins TRBV23-1 and TRBJ2-1; D ambiguous. TRBV23-1 is placed among ORFs of uncertain function. The CDR3 sequence is 12 residues long. Deletions cut 4 bases from V and 7 bases from J, with 8 bases between. The CDR3: CASSLVENEQFF. CDR3 nucleotides: TGCGCCAGCAGTCTTGTGGAGAATGAGCAGTTCTTC.

V and J are TRBV5-6 and TRBJ2-1, with TRBD2 matching over 12 bases. The CDR3 totals 15 residues. The V segment lost 5 bases and the J segment 6 bases; nucleotides outside the gene matches: 6. Germline V gene data show CDR1 as SGHDT and CDR2 as YYEEEE. CDR3 sequence: CASSPLAGGGNEQFF. The CDR3 DNA follows: TGTGCCAGCAGTCCACTAGCGGGAGGTGGCAATGAGCAGTTCTTC.

The gene calls are TRBV2 and TRBJ1-5, with D unresolved. CDR1 and CDR2 (germline): SNHLY, FYNNEI. The V gene lost 7 bases and the J gene lost 2 bases, with 21 bases spanning the gap. The CDR3 is made up of 17 amino acids. CDR3: CASTMSVSPRGNQPQHF. The CDR3 DNA follows: TGTGCCAGCACGATGTCAGTAAGCCCCCGGGGCAATCAGCCCCAGCATTTT. Full variable domain (rest looked up from reference TRBV2 and TRBJ1-5): EPEVTQTPSHQVTQMGQEVILRCVPISNHLYFYWYRQILGQKVEFLVSFYNNEISEKSEIFDDQFSVERPDGSNFTLKIRSTKLEDSAMYFCASTMSVSPRGNQPQHFGDGTRLSIL.

This clone is a singleton in its sample. The chain employs TRBV19 and TRBJ1-2, with 7 bases fitting TRBD1. CDR3 length equals 17 residues. Germline V gene sequence: CDR1 LNHDA, CDR2 SQIVND (reference sequence). Trimming took 6 bases from V and 4 from J; bases not matched to a gene: 17. The CDR3 nucleotides read TGTGCCAGTAGCCAAATTCGCAAAAATGACAGGGCCTATGGCTACACCTTC. Its protein product is CASSQIRKNDRAYGYTF.

The rearrangement uses TRBV20-1 and TRBJ1-1; D not certain. Trimming shortened V by 3 bases and J by 10 bases, and 12 bases separated the two germline ends. Per the germline V gene, CDR1 is DFQATT and CDR2 is SNEGSKA (reference sequence). The CDR3 totals 11 residues. DNA for the CDR3: TGCAGTGCTAGTCGGGAGGCAGGAGCTTTCTTT. The encoded protein is CSASREAGAFF.